This T cell receptor beta chain originates from a study of shared clonotypes between healthy human individuals. The study, taken as a whole, reports: Only blood was sampled, and tissue TCR repertoires likely differ from blood ones.

This clone was seen once. Its antigen is undetermined. A read error may be the cause here, since a much bigger clone is one base away. The same CDR3 can be traced to other DNA sequences in this sample. Deep-level assay runs were performed. Evenly divided among several immunoSEQ plates was the genomic DNA of each subset. Libraries were prepared by immunoSEQ multiplex PCR; TCRdb keeps only in-frame clonotypes and omits some of them. The table records 450,000 to 500,000 clones, 70% to 80% of them present only once. Donors, without exception, were Caucasian adults residing in Nashville, Tennessee. The CDR3 totals 18 residues. Looked up from germline, CDR1 is GTSNPN and CDR2 is SVGIG (reference sequence). V dropped 4 bases and J dropped 4; count of bases not matched to a gene: 18.

The chain joins TRBV30 to TRBJ2-5; TRBD2 aligns across 10 bases. This clonotype was obtained from a woman aged 40 to 50 in good health. Some clones in this sample may be carry-over from other donors' samples. The sequenced sample consisted of PBMCs. The DNA of the CDR3 is TGTGCCTGGAAGGGGGTGGGAAAGCGGGAGGGCCGACGAGAGACCCAGTACTTC. Protein product: CAWKGVGKREGRRETQYF.